The 29 T cell receptor beta chains listed next were all sequenced from one sample in a study of shared clonotypes between healthy human individuals. Generated by immunoSEQ multiplex PCR, the TCRdb table keeps only in-frame clones and is missing some. The table lists over a million clones, 75% to 85% of them singletons. The sequenced sample consisted of memory CD4+ T cells from PBMCs. Subset reported: CD45RA-negative fraction. The receptors here all came from a man aged 18 to 35 in good health. Some clones in this sample may be carry-over from other donors' samples.

CDR3 region: CASSLLPGTSGRAGETQYF. CDR3 sequence (DNA): TGTGCCAGCAGCCTCCTCCCCGGGACTAGCGGGAGGGCCGGGGAGACCCAGTACTTC. The rearrangement joins TRBV7-2 to TRBJ2-5; 16 bases are a match to TRBD2. Germline V gives CDR1 SGHTA, CDR2 FQGNSA. Trimming at V came to 5 bases and at J to 5 bases, leaving 14 bases not matched to a gene. The CDR3 totals 19 residues.

Remarks on this clone: Other DNA sequences in this sample translate to the same CDR3. The chain uses TRBV7-2 and TRBJ2-6; no reliable D call. The CDR3 is made up of 14 amino acids. CDR1 is SGHTA and CDR2 is FQGNSA in the germline V gene. V dropped 5 bases and J dropped 0 bases, with 5 bases sitting between them. CDR3 loop: CASSPSSGANVLTF. CDR3 nucleotides: TGTGCCAGCAGCCCCAGCTCTGGGGCCAACGTCCTGACTTTC.

The chain links TRBV5-1 to TRBJ2-1; 10 positions match TRBD1. The CDR3 is 15 amino acids. J lost 8 bases, V lost 0 bases, and 5 bases had no gene match. Germline CDR1 reads SGHRS; CDR2 reads YFSETQ. The CDR3 DNA is TGCGCCAGCAGCTTGGGAGACAGGGGGCTAGATGAGCAGTTCTTC. This gives the protein CASSLGDRGLDEQFF.

The chain combines TRBV18 with TRBJ1-2; 10 positions match TRBD1. Trimming cost V 6 bases and J 3 bases; bases outside gene matches: 7. The CDR3 spans 15 residues. Germline V CDR1 and CDR2: KGHSH, LQKENI. The CDR3 sequence: CASSPGQGLYYGYTF. CDR3 in DNA: TGTGCCAGCTCGCCGGGACAGGGGCTTTACTATGGCTACACCTTC.

The V call is TRBV7-9, the J call TRBJ2-1, with 9 bases matching TRBD2. The CDR3 loop spans 14 amino acids. V was pared by 3 bases and J by 8 bases, with 5 bases of the junction left unmatched. Germline CDR1 is SEHNR and CDR2 is FQNEAQ (reference sequence). CDR3 sequence reads: CASSLGREGHEQFF. Here the CDR3 DNA reads TGTGCCAGCAGCTTGGGGCGGGAGGGCCATGAGCAGTTCTTC.

This clone has at least ten counts. This chain links TRBV6-1 with TRBJ2-3; D uncertain. The V end lost 8 bases, the J end lost 4 bases, and 10 bases lay between the germline ends. Germline V gene data show CDR1 as MNHNS and CDR2 as SASEGT. The CDR3 loop spans 12 amino acids. In DNA form, the CDR3 reads TGTGCCAGCGATCCGGCGGCAGATACGCAGTATTTT. Residues: CASDPAADTQYF.

The chain uses TRBV5-5 and TRBJ2-5; TRBD2 matches 10 bases. The ends lost 5 bases at V and 3 bases at J; junction bases unmatched: 4. The CDR3 totals 14 residues. The germline V gene encodes CDR1 SGHKS and CDR2 YYEKEE (reference sequence). The CDR3 spells CASSYTSGEETQYF. The CDR3 DNA reads as TGTGCCAGCAGTTACACTAGCGGGGAAGAGACCCAGTACTTC.

This clone showed up just a few times. This chain uses TRBV28 with TRBJ1-3; D is perhaps TRBD1 (5 bases). Germline V CDR1 and CDR2: MDHEN, SYDVKM. The CDR3 extends over 14 amino acids. V was cut by 8 bases and J by 0 bases, with 11 bases left in between. CDR3 bases: TGTGCCAGCCGCGGGGCGCACTCTGGAAACACCATATATTTT. Protein sequence: CASRGAHSGNTIYF.

The rearrangement joins TRBV30 to TRBJ1-5; D is ambiguous. The CDR3 sequence is 15 residues long. V lost 0 bases and J 6 bases, leaving 15 bases between the germline ends. Germline V CDR1 and CDR2: GTSNPN, SVGIG (reference sequence). The DNA of the CDR3 is TGTGCCTGGAGTGTTAGGGCAACCCGGGGTCAGCCCCAGCATTTT. It encodes CAWSVRATRGQPQHF.

The chain combines TRBV2 with TRBJ2-6; the D gene could be TRBD1 or TRBD2 (5 bases each). Trimming removed 3 bases at V and 0 bases at J, with 12 bases between. This CDR3 region has 17 residues. Germline V gene lookup returns CDR1 SNHLY and CDR2 FYNNEI. The CDR3 here is CASSDNVGASGANVLTF. Written as DNA, the CDR3 is TGTGCCAGCAGTGATAACGTCGGGGCCTCTGGGGCCAACGTCCTGACTTTC. Full variable domain (outside the CDR3, taken from reference TRBV2 and TRBJ2-6): EPEVTQTPSHQVTQMGQEVILRCVPISNHLYFYWYRQILGQKVEFLVSFYNNEISEKSEIFDDQFSVERPDGSNFTLKIRSTKLEDSAMYFCASSDNVGASGANVLTFGAGSRLTVL.

This rearrangement joins TRBV7-2 to TRBJ1-3; D ambiguous. CDR3 length: 15 amino acids. Germline CDR1 is SGHTA and CDR2 is FQGNSA. Trimming took off 2 bases at V and 0 bases at J, with 8 bases between the two ends. CDR3 residues: CASSLPDGSGNTIYF. The CDR3 nucleotides are TGTGCCAGCAGCTTACCGGACGGCTCTGGAAACACCATATATTTT.

The chain recombines TRBV2 with TRBJ2-7; TRBD1 matches at 11 bases. V shed 6 bases and J 3 bases; nucleotides not matched to a gene: 4. The CDR3 sequence is 14 residues long. Germline V CDR1 and CDR2: SNHLY, FYNNEI. The CDR3 bases are TGTGCCAGCAGCTCCGGGACAGGGGGCTACGAGCAGTACTTC. Encoded protein: CASSSGTGGYEQYF.

The chain's CDR3 is CASSDPNTEAFF. CDR3 nucleotide sequence: TGCGCCAGCAGTGACCCGAACACTGAAGCTTTCTTT. The rearrangement links TRBV10-1 to TRBJ1-1, with D unclear. The germline V gene encodes CDR1 WNHNN and CDR2 SYGVQD (reference sequence). V lost 3 bases and J 1 base, leaving 3 bases between the germline ends. CDR3 length: 12 amino acids.

As regards this clone: The germline gene is not matched at one end of the junction; a read error may be the cause. The CDR3 DNA sequence: TGCGCCAGCAGCTTGGAGATATCCTTT. Translating gives CASSLEISF. J is TRBJ1-5 and V is TRBV5-1, with D uncertain. Germline V gives CDR1 SGHRS, CDR2 YFSETQ. This CDR3 is built from 9 residues.

The CDR3 protein is CAISESGGEYEQYF. In nucleotides, the CDR3 is TGTGCCATCAGTGAGTCGGGGGGAGAGTACGAGCAGTACTTC. V and J are TRBV10-3 and TRBJ2-7; D may be TRBD2 (6 bases). Germline assignment: CDR1 ENHRY and CDR2 SYGVKD. Trimming shortened V by 0 bases and J by 4 bases, and 10 bases separated the two germline ends. The CDR3 is 14 residues long.

The genes are TRBV6-5 and TRBJ1-5, with D possibly matching TRBD1 (6 bases). Between the trimmed V and J ends, which lost 6 bases and 4 bases, there was a span of 10 bases. This CDR3 contains 13 residues. Germline loops: CDR1 MNHEY, CDR2 SVGAGI. CDR3 region: CASSDRMNQPQHF. The CDR3 DNA is TGTGCCAGCAGCGACAGGATGAATCAGCCCCAGCATTTT.

CDR3 residues: CAISPEDMNTEAFF. The CDR3 DNA sequence: TGTGCCATCAGCCCGGAAGATATGAACACTGAAGCTTTCTTT. V is TRBV10-3 and J is TRBJ1-1; D unresolved. The CDR3 is 14 residues long. Germline V gene sequence: CDR1 ENHRY, CDR2 SYGVKD. With 6 bases removed from V and 0 bases from J, the gap between germline ends came to 11 bases.

The V and J genes are TRBV25-1 and TRBJ2-5; D uncertain. This CDR3 has 12 residues. The germline V gene has CDR1 MGHDK and CDR2 SYGVNS. The V and J ends lost 8 bases and 7 bases respectively, with 14 bases between them. CDR3: CASGPRLGTQYF. CDR3 DNA sequence: TGTGCCAGCGGCCCTCGCCTTGGGACCCAGTACTTC.

The CDR3 region has the DNA TGCAGCGTTTTAGAAAACGGGGAGACCCAGTACTTC. Amino acid sequence: CSVLENGETQYF. The J gene is TRBJ2-5, the V gene TRBV29-1; no reliable D call. The CDR3 consists of 12 residues. In germline, CDR1 is SQVTM, CDR2 ANQGSEA. Trimming stripped 5 bases from V and 5 bases from J, with 12 bases between.

J is TRBJ2-5 and V is TRBV28; 8 bases map to TRBD1. J was trimmed by 5 bases and V by 5 bases; bases with no gene match: 10. The length of the CDR3 is 15 residues. Germline lookup yields CDR1 MDHEN and CDR2 SYDVKM. CDR3 nucleotide sequence: TGTGCCAGCAGTCCCGACAGGGGAAGGAAGGAGACCCAGTACTTC. Translation gives CASSPDRGRKETQYF.

Of note for this clone: The sample has other DNA sequences that encode this CDR3 too. The chain combines TRBV18 with TRBJ2-7, with 10 bases fitting TRBD1. Losses at the gene ends were 6 bases for V and 2 bases for J; bases not matched to a gene: 4. This CDR3 has 14 residues. CDR1 is KGHSH, CDR2 LQKENI, per germline. CDR3 coding DNA: TGTGCCAGCTCCCCCGGACAGGGGGCCTACGAGCAGTACTTC. Amino acids: CASSPGQGAYEQYF.

V is TRBV30 and J is TRBJ1-2, with D possibly TRBD1 on 6 matching bases. The V end lost 2 bases, the J end lost 4 bases, and 8 bases lay between the germline ends. The CDR3 totals 12 residues. Looked up from germline, CDR1 is GTSNPN and CDR2 is SVGIG (reference sequence). The CDR3 spells CAWSTGPYGYTF. DNA for the CDR3: TGTGCCTGGAGTACAGGGCCCTATGGCTACACCTTC. The full variable domain, in which reference TRBV30 and TRBJ1-2 provide the parts outside the CDR3, is SQTIHQWPATLVQPVGSPLSLECTVEGTSNPNLYWYRQAAGRGLQLLFYSVGIGQISSEVPQNLSASRPQDRQFILSSKKLLLSDSGFYLCAWSTGPYGYTFGSGTRLTVV.

The chain combines TRBV28 with TRBJ2-3; 7 bases are a match to TRBD1. This CDR3 contains 18 residues. V lost 6 bases to trimming and J lost 2 bases; unmatched junction nucleotides: 17. Germline V gene data show CDR1 as MDHEN and CDR2 as SYDVKM. The CDR3 DNA reads TGTGCCAGCAGGCTTAAACAGGGGTCTTTAATCCCCACAGATACGCAGTATTTT. Amino acid sequence: CASRLKQGSLIPTDTQYF.

In the case of this clone: At the DNA level, this CDR3 is encoded by other sequences in the same sample as well. The chain is built from TRBV5-1 and TRBJ1-1; D not certain. The V and J ends lost 4 bases and 3 bases respectively, with 10 bases between them. The CDR3 is made up of 13 amino acids. Germline V gives CDR1 SGHRS, CDR2 YFSETQ. The CDR3 nucleotides are TGCGCCAGCAGCCCGGCCCCGGACACTGAAGCTTTCTTT. It translates to CASSPAPDTEAFF.

The rearrangement links TRBV2 to TRBJ1-1, with unresolved D. This CDR3 has 12 amino acids. Germline V gene lookup returns CDR1 SNHLY and CDR2 FYNNEI. Trimming left V 7 bases short and J 4 bases short, with 10 bases between. The CDR3 nucleotides read TGTGCCAGCAACTTGGTTGTCACTGAAGCTTTCTTT. This translates into CASNLVVTEAFF.

The chain carries TRBV5-6 and TRBJ2-3, with 11 bases lining up with TRBD2. V shed 0 bases, J shed 5 bases, and the junction held 8 bases outside the gene matches. The CDR3 has 17 residues. Germline values: CDR1 SGHDT, CDR2 YYEEEE. Written as DNA, the CDR3 is TGTGCCAGCAGCTTGGCCTACGGGACTAGCGGCGGAGATACGCAGTATTTT. It translates to CASSLAYGTSGGDTQYF.

This chain uses TRBV11-2 with TRBJ2-5, with TRBD2 identical over 7 bases. The CDR3 has 17 amino acids. V lost 2 bases, J lost 5 bases, and 14 bases stayed unmatched. Germline loops: CDR1 SGHAT, CDR2 FQNNGV. Written as DNA, the CDR3 is TGTGCCAGCAGCTTACTGGGGGGGGTTCCCAACCCGGAGACCCAGTACTTC. Translating gives CASSLLGGVPNPETQYF.

This clone was recorded a few times. The rearrangement joins TRBV6-6 to TRBJ1-5; D ambiguous. Germline CDR1 and CDR2: MNHNY and SVGAGI (reference sequence). There are 13 residues in the CDR3. V was clipped by 0 bases and J by 6 bases, with 6 bases between them. The CDR3 is CASSYSLSQPQHF. The CDR3 region has the DNA TGTGCCAGCAGTTACTCGTTGAGTCAGCCCCAGCATTTT.

About this clone: This CDR3 is also generated by other DNA sequences in the sample. The V call is TRBV7-9, the J call TRBJ2-3; the D is unclear. The V gene's germline CDR1 is SEHNR and CDR2 FQNEAQ (reference sequence). V dropped 7 bases and J dropped 1 base, with 3 bases sitting between them. The CDR3 has 11 amino acids. CDR3 nucleotides: TGTGCCAGCACTCGCACAGATACGCAGTATTTT. This gives the protein CASTRTDTQYF. The full variable domain, its missing parts supplied by reference TRBV7-9 and TRBJ2-3, is DTGVSQNPRHKITKRGQNVTFRCDPISEHNRLYWYRQTLGQGPEFLTYFQNEAQLEKSRLLSDRFSAERPKGSFSTLEIQRTEQGDSAMYLCASTRTDTQYFGPGTRLTVL.